Each of the 18 T cell receptor beta chains below was sequenced from the same sample in a study of cytomegalovirus exposure and HLA in healthy donors. PCR employed 60 Vbeta and 13 Jbeta primers. Sequencing used immunoSEQ multiplex PCR; TCRdb keeps in-frame clones, though not all of them. Of 75,000 to 90,000 clones in the sample, 75% to 80% are singletons; the top ten hold around 4.2%. The sequencing input was PBMCs. These receptors came from a middle-aged man in good health and CMV-seronegative.

The gene calls are TRBV5-3 and TRBJ1-5; 11 bases fit TRBD1. TRBV5-3 belongs to the ORF category, with a function that is uncertain. This CDR3 is 18 amino acids long. Trimming at V came to 3 bases and at J to 0 bases, leaving 8 bases not matched to a gene. The CDR3 protein is CARSWRDRGKYSNQPQHF. The DNA for the CDR3 is TGTGCCAGAAGCTGGCGGGACAGGGGGAAATATAGCAATCAGCCCCAGCATTTT.

The chain combines TRBV27 with TRBJ2-1, with 14 positions matching TRBD2. Trimming took 4 bases from V and 7 from J; bases not matched to a gene: 6. Germline-derived CDR1 and CDR2 are MNHEY and SMNVEV (reference sequence). The CDR3 covers 16 residues. DNA for the CDR3: TGTGCCAGCAGTTCGGGACTAGCGGGAGAACCGAATGAGCAGTTCTTC. It codes for CASSSGLAGEPNEQFF.

This clone was recorded a few times. The rearrangement links TRBV19 to TRBJ2-1, with TRBD1 as a possible D gene (6 bases). The germline CDR1 and CDR2 sequences are LNHDA and SQIVND (reference sequence). V was trimmed by 8 bases and J by 4 bases, leaving 9 bases between them. The CDR3 loop spans 12 amino acids. Here the CDR3 DNA reads TGTGCCAGTTCTACAGGGTACAATGAGCAGTTCTTC. This encodes CASSTGYNEQFF.

The V call is TRBV29-1, the J call TRBJ1-1; D gene ambiguous. V was pared by 8 bases and J by 0 bases, with 16 bases between. Looked up from germline, CDR1 is SQVTM and CDR2 is ANQGSEA. This CDR3 contains 14 residues. The CDR3 coding sequence is TGCAGCACCTCCGTATATGCGATGAACACTGAAGCTTTCTTT. This encodes CSTSVYAMNTEAFF.

This chain uses TRBV7-2 with TRBJ2-7; TRBD2 matches at 7 bases. CDR1 is SGHTA, CDR2 FQGNSA, per germline. With V trimmed by 10 bases and J by 3 bases, 12 bases remained unmatched. The CDR3 runs to 14 residues. The CDR3 loop reads CAIQSSSGSYEQYF. CDR3 bases: TGTGCCATCCAGAGCTCTAGCGGCAGCTACGAGCAGTACTTC.

V and J are TRBV19 and TRBJ2-7; possible D gene TRBD1, 6 bases. The germline V gene has CDR1 LNHDA and CDR2 SQIVND (reference sequence). This CDR3 spans 12 amino acids. Trimming shortened V by 3 bases and J by 4 bases, and 7 bases separated the two germline ends. The CDR3 nucleotides are TGTGCCAGTAGTATCAGGGGTTACGAGCAGTACTTC. It encodes CASSIRGYEQYF.

The chain is built from TRBV9 and TRBJ1-4, with TRBD1 identical over 11 bases. Germline CDR1 and CDR2: SGDLS and YYNGEE. Losses at the gene ends were 4 bases for V and 4 bases for J; bases not matched to a gene: 6. The CDR3 spans 16 residues. DNA for the CDR3: TGTGCCAGCAGCCCCCGGGACAGGGGGAGTAATGAAAAACTGTTTTTT. It specifies CASSPRDRGSNEKLFF.

V is TRBV27 and J is TRBJ2-7, with D maybe TRBD2 (6 bases). CDR3 length: 14 amino acids. The V end lost 5 bases, the J end lost 2 bases, and 13 bases lay between the germline ends. CDR1 MNHEY and CDR2 SMNVEV come from the germline V gene (reference sequence). CDR3 sequence: CASSGRREPYEQYF. The DNA for the CDR3 is TGTGCCAGCAGTGGAAGGAGGGAGCCCTACGAGCAGTACTTC.

This clone was recorded once. The chain links TRBV7-9 to TRBJ2-3; 7 bases line up with TRBD2. Germline CDR1 reads SEHNR; CDR2 reads FQNEAQ (reference sequence). V lost 5 bases to trimming and J lost 6 bases; unmatched junction nucleotides: 8. The CDR3 length is 14 residues. In DNA, the CDR3 is TGTGCCAGCAGCCGGGCCGGGGGGAGGGATACGCAGTATTTT. Residues: CASSRAGGRDTQYF.

This chain links TRBV30 with TRBJ1-2; D possibly corresponds to TRBD1 (6 bases). Trimming cost V 4 bases and J 8 bases, with 14 bases left between them. From germline, CDR1 is GTSNPN and CDR2 SVGIG (reference sequence). CDR3 length: 12 residues. CDR3: CAWKGGERGYTF. The CDR3 DNA is TGTGCCTGGAAAGGGGGGGAAAGGGGCTACACCTTC. Using reference TRBV30 and TRBJ1-2 for the parts outside the CDR3, the full variable domain is SQTIHQWPATLVQPVGSPLSLECTVEGTSNPNLYWYRQAAGRGLQLLFYSVGIGQISSEVPQNLSASRPQDRQFILSSKKLLLSDSGFYLCAWKGGERGYTFGSGTRLTVV.

V usage is TRBV11-2 and J usage is TRBJ2-5; TRBD1 aligns across 10 bases. V was pared by 6 bases and J by 2 bases, with 15 bases of the junction left unmatched. Per the germline V gene, CDR1 is SGHAT and CDR2 is FQNNGV. The CDR3 is 18 amino acids. CDR3 region: CASRRGQGGQRRQETQYF. CDR3 bases: TGTGCCAGCAGAAGAGGACAGGGGGGTCAGAGACGACAAGAGACCCAGTACTTC.

This clone was counted once. DNA for the CDR3: TGTGCCAGCAGCTTCCAAAGGGACAGGGGATACGAGCAGTACTTC. It specifies CASSFQRDRGYEQYF. The chain has TRBV28 and TRBJ2-7, with 10 bases fitting TRBD1. The CDR3 is made up of 15 amino acids. J gave up 4 bases and V 6 bases, and 9 bases lay outside the gene matches. The germline V gene has CDR1 MDHEN and CDR2 SYDVKM.

V is TRBV6-1 and J is TRBJ2-5; 9 bases align to TRBD1. The J call is in doubt because the DNA end fits TRBJ2-7 better. This CDR3 has 14 residues. Germline V CDR1 and CDR2: MNHNS, SASEGT. The CDR3 region has the DNA TGTGCCAGCACCGAGACAGGGGGTTCCTACGAGCAGTACTTC. Residues: CASTETGGSYEQYF.

About this clone itself: The sample contains more than one DNA sequence encoding this CDR3. The chain uses TRBV18 and TRBJ1-2; TRBD1 matches 7 bases. CDR1 and CDR2 from the germline V gene are KGHSH and LQKENI. Trimming took 6 bases from V and 6 from J; bases not matched to a gene: 7. CDR3 length: 13 amino acids. CDR3 protein: CASSRDREDGYTF. The CDR3, as DNA: TGTGCCAGCTCGCGCGACAGGGAAGATGGCTACACCTTC.

The chain couples TRBV7-9 to TRBJ1-1; D is perhaps TRBD1 (6 bases). Germline loops: CDR1 SEHNR, CDR2 FQNEAQ (reference sequence). The CDR3 spans 12 residues. The germline V and J ends were trimmed by 3 bases and 5 bases, with 7 bases remaining between them. Here the CDR3 DNA reads TGTGCCAGCAGCTTCGGACAGACTGAAGCTTTCTTT. This gives the protein CASSFGQTEAFF.

The chain carries TRBV15 and TRBJ2-3; tentatively, D is TRBD2 (5 bases). This CDR3 has 17 residues. Trimming left V 0 bases short and J 4 bases short, with 17 bases between. The germline gives CDR1 LNHNV, CDR2 YYDKDF (reference sequence). The CDR3 spells CATSRDSLATFPDTQYF. The CDR3, as DNA: TGTGCCACCAGCAGAGATTCGCTAGCCACCTTCCCAGATACGCAGTATTTT.

This chain links TRBV4-3 with TRBJ2-2, with D possibly TRBD2 on 5 matching bases. V lost 0 bases and J 7 bases, leaving 12 bases between the germline ends. CDR3 length: 15 residues. The germline V gene encodes CDR1 LGHNA and CDR2 YSLEER. This chain's CDR3 is CASSQDAGRDGELFF. DNA of the CDR3: TGCGCCAGCAGCCAAGATGCGGGTCGGGACGGGGAGCTGTTTTTT.

The rearrangement joins TRBV13 to TRBJ1-2; 7 nucleotides agree with TRBD1. Trimming at V came to 5 bases and at J to 4 bases, leaving 4 bases not matched to a gene. Germline V gives CDR1 PRHDT, CDR2 FYEKMQ (reference sequence). The CDR3 sequence is 13 residues long. This CDR3 is CASSPGQTYGYTF. Here the CDR3 DNA reads TGTGCCAGCAGCCCGGGACAGACCTATGGCTACACCTTC.